This record looks at one T cell receptor (beta chain) sequence and its context. What this receptor recognizes is not known. The sample holds no much larger clone one base away, and base qualities are not on file. Genomic DNA was isolated from the sorted cells so that the TCRbeta CDR3 region could be sequenced. The immunoSEQ Assay was used for sequencing of TCRbeta CDR3 regions. What TCRdb holds here is the immuneACCESS table cut down to in-frame rearrangements. Part of the clones is not present; checked against another copy, under half of the missing clones reflect an unresolved V gene, and the others are unexplained. Within this sample are over 55,000 clones, with over 75% of them counted one time only. Roughly 6.3% of the sample comes from the top ten. The trial excluded patients who had a history of autoimmune disease or were on systemic immunosuppression. Peripheral blood for TCR sequencing was collected from all dose cohorts at baseline, on cycle 4 day 1, and on cycle 7 day 1. Samples came from an open-label, multicenter, first-in-human phase I dose-escalation trial of ivuxolimab. Adults with locally advanced or metastatic melanoma, renal cell carcinoma, hepatocellular carcinoma or head and neck squamous cell carcinoma were enrolled in the trial. Before TCR sequencing, CD4+ T cells and CD8+ T cells from peripheral blood were sorted into separate populations.

The data originate from a study of OX40 agonist ivuxolimab in advanced cancers. Looking at the study overall: Ivuxolimab, which targeted the costimulatory receptor OX40 (CD134), was an agonistic, fully human IgG2 monoclonal antibody. In the dose-escalation cohort, around four fifths of patients were male, and the mean age was around 60 years, with a range of roughly 23 to 85. Partial responses occurred in three dose-escalation patients, of whom one had hepatocellular carcinoma and two had cutaneous melanoma. Of the approximately 54 patients in dose escalation, some 19 had hepatocellular carcinoma, around 15 had melanoma, 9 had renal cell carcinoma and 9 had head and neck cancer. Patients were allowed to have had prior anti-PD-1, anti-PD-L1 or anti-CTLA-4 therapy, and about 40% of the dose-escalation patients had been treated with checkpoint inhibitors. Intravenous ivuxolimab was administered to patients every 2 weeks at six dose levels: 0.01, 0.1, 0.3, 1.5, 3 and 10 mg/kg. The paper describes the monotherapy dose-escalation part (N of about 47 patients) of the phase I trial of ivuxolimab. The purpose of peripheral TCRbeta sequencing was to test whether ivuxolimab changed TCR sequence diversity and led to clonal T-cell expansion.

Study-wide findings and limitations: Which antigens the clonally expanded peripheral T cells were specific for was not determined. Low levels of normalized T-cell clonal expansion were also seen in some nonresponding patients. After ivuxolimab, expanded clones were on average more numerous among CD8+ T cells than among CD4+ T cells. In partial responders in the 0.1-3.0 mg/kg groups, normalized peripheral clonal expansion was found to be among the lowest, especially among CD8+ T cells. At doses of 0.1 to 3.0 mg/kg, clonal expansion of both CD4+ and CD8+ T cells in blood was seen between baseline and week 6.

The sequencing here drew on CD4+ or CD8+ T cells sorted from blood, taken in a trial of the OX40 agonist ivuxolimab. The TCR was taken from an adult with an advanced solid tumor such as melanoma, head and neck, liver or kidney cancer.

The DNA reads as follows: TGTGCCAGCAGCTTAGTTGAGGGGGTGAACACTGAAGCTTTCTTT. This is translated as CASSLVEGVNTEAFF. The rearranged segments are TRBV7-8 and TRBJ1-1; the D region possibly corresponds to TRBD1 (6 bases align). From its cysteine to its phenylalanine, the CDR3 spans 15 amino acids. Kept here is only the CDR3 DNA, which spans 45 bases and is read in frame from base 1. V and J lose 1 base and 0 bases, and a span of 9 bases separates them. Sequences SGHVS (CDR1) and FQNEAQ (CDR2) are obtained from the germline V gene. The reference TRBV7-8 and TRBJ1-1 proteins fill in what lies around the CDR3, so the full variable domain reads GAGVSQSPRYKVAKRGQDVALRCDPISGHVSLFWYQQALGQGPEFLTYFQNEAQLDKSGLPSDRFFAERPEGSVSTLKIQRTQQEDSAVYLCASSLVEGVNTEAFFGQGTRLTVV.